One sample yielded the 4 T cell receptor beta chains listed below, sequenced in a study of immune evolution from preneoplasia to lung adenocarcinoma. Here immunoSEQ multiplex PCR was the method, and the copy in TCRdb shows in-frame clones only, minus some. The table records roughly 9,400 clones, 70% to 90% of them present only once. The sequencing sample was made of FFPE invasive lung adenocarcinoma tissue. These receptors were taken from a person aged 70 to 85 with invasive lung adenocarcinoma. Some clones in this sample may be carry-over from other donors' samples.

This rearrangement joins TRBV9 to TRBJ1-1; no clear D gene. The CDR3 covers 16 residues. Germline-derived CDR1 and CDR2 are SGDLS and YYNGEE. Trimming left V 0 bases short and J 0 bases short, with 12 bases between. CDR3 DNA sequence: TGTGCCAGCAGCGTAGGCCCTCTAGGGATGAACACTGAAGCTTTCTTT. Protein product: CASSVGPLGMNTEAFF. The entire variable domain, with the rest obtained from reference TRBV9 and TRBJ1-1, is as follows: DSGVTQTPKHLITATGQRVTLRCSPRSGDLSVYWYQQSLDQGLQFLIQYYNGEERAKGNILERFSAQQFPDLHSELNLSSLELGDSALYFCASSVGPLGMNTEAFFGQGTRLTVV.

The J gene is TRBJ2-7, the V gene TRBV29-1; D is unresolved. The germline V and J ends were trimmed by 7 bases and 2 bases, with 9 bases remaining between them. This CDR3 is built from 11 residues. CDR1 SQVTM and CDR2 ANQGSEA come from the germline V gene. CDR3 loop: CSAGTAYEQYF. Written as DNA, the CDR3 is TGCAGCGCGGGCACCGCCTACGAGCAGTACTTC.

The chain combines TRBV5-1 with TRBJ1-1; the match to TRBD1 covers 10 bases. Trimming cost V 2 bases and J 5 bases; bases outside gene matches: 9. The CDR3 spans 16 residues. From germline, CDR1 is SGHRS and CDR2 YFSETQ. This CDR3 is CASSFRDRGLVTEAFF. The DNA of the CDR3 is TGCGCCAGCAGCTTCCGGGACAGGGGTTTAGTAACTGAAGCTTTCTTT.

This clone was recorded a few times. The V and J genes are TRBV28 and TRBJ2-1, with D perhaps TRBD1 or TRBD2 (5 bases each). The V and J ends lost 2 bases and 7 bases respectively, with 12 bases between them. Germline lookup yields CDR1 MDHEN and CDR2 SYDVKM. The CDR3 sequence is 14 residues long. The CDR3 nucleotides read TGTGCCAGCAGTTTACAGGGACCGGGGAATGAGCAGTTCTTC. Amino acids: CASSLQGPGNEQFF. Full variable domain (rest looked up from reference TRBV28 and TRBJ2-1): DVKVTQSSRYLVKRTGEKVFLECVQDMDHENMFWYRQDPGLGLRLIYFSYDVKMKEKGDIPEGYSVSREKKERFSLILESASTNQTSMYLCASSLQGPGNEQFFGPGTRLTVL.